The sequence of this T cell receptor beta chain was determined in a study of shared T cell receptors in the human thymus. CDR1 is SEHNR and CDR2 is FQNEAQ in the germline V gene (reference sequence). Trimming pared 5 bases from V and 4 bases from J, leaving 12 bases between. CDR3 length equals 13 residues. The protocol was immunoSEQ multiplex PCR, while the TCRdb copy is restricted to in-frame clones and leaves out a portion. The sample records about 710,000 clones, about 90% being singletons. The same specimen was also included in a second study, on human thymus T cells. This second study notes: Healthy Finnish infants undergoing corrective surgery for congenital heart defects were used as donors. Resections removed during corrective heart surgery provided the thymus tissue used. Thymic and blood repertoires appeared to show biased V and J gene usage. Among unrelated individuals, related research reported thymic repertoires that overlapped highly.

The chain joins TRBV7-9 to TRBJ2-7; D remains unclear. This TCR came from a boy in the first two years of life with a congenital heart defect. Sequenced input: thymocytes. The CDR3 DNA follows: TGTGCCAGCAGCCCCCCGTCCCCTTACGAGCAGTACTTC. Protein sequence: CASSPPSPYEQYF. Full variable domain (missing parts from reference TRBV7-9 and TRBJ2-7): DTGVSQNPRHKITKRGQNVTFRCDPISEHNRLYWYRQTLGQGPEFLTYFQNEAQLEKSRLLSDRFSAERPKGSFSTLEIQRTEQGDSAMYLCASSPPSPYEQYFGPGTRLTVT.